The 19 T cell receptor beta chains presented below share a single source sample, sequenced in a study of control samples from healthy donors and cancer patients. Method: immunoSEQ multiplex PCR; TCRdb's copy keeps in-frame clones and lacks some. The sample has under 90,000 clones, almost 95% seen once. Sequencing was performed on blood. The receptors were gathered from a woman aged 55-69 years in good health.

The chain employs TRBV3-1 (or the pseudogene TRBV3-2) and TRBJ2-5, with 8 nucleotides matching TRBD2. The germline V gene encodes CDR1 LGHDT and CDR2 YNNKEL (reference sequence). Unmatched junction bases numbered 9, after V lost 4 bases and J lost 5 bases. This CDR3 has 15 amino acids. This chain's CDR3 is CASSPPGLGTETQYF. As DNA, the CDR3 is TGTGCCAGCAGCCCCCCGGGACTAGGAACTGAGACCCAGTACTTC.

The rearrangement uses TRBV2 and TRBJ1-2, with TRBD1 matching over 9 bases. The CDR3 sequence is 15 residues long. CDR1 and CDR2 from the germline V gene are SNHLY and FYNNEI. Trimming cost V 5 bases and J 4 bases; bases outside gene matches: 8. The CDR3 reads CASSYRDRAFYGYTF. CDR3 coding DNA: TGTGCCAGCAGTTACCGGGACAGGGCCTTCTATGGCTACACCTTC.

This chain joins TRBV7-9 and TRBJ2-3, with no clear D. CDR3 length: 16 amino acids. CDR1 is SEHNR and CDR2 is FQNEAQ in the germline V gene (reference sequence). The V end lost 5 bases, the J end lost 5 bases, and 20 bases lay between the germline ends. The CDR3 protein is CASSPPATRRKDTQYF. DNA for the CDR3: TGTGCCAGCAGCCCGCCGGCGACGAGGAGAAAAGATACGCAGTATTTT. The entire variable domain, with the rest obtained from reference TRBV7-9 and TRBJ2-3, is as follows: DTGVSQNPRHKITKRGQNVTFRCDPISEHNRLYWYRQTLGQGPEFLTYFQNEAQLEKSRLLSDRFSAERPKGSFSTLEIQRTEQGDSAMYLCASSPPATRRKDTQYFGPGTRLTVL.

Remarks on this clone: The CDR3 ends on some other residue instead of the conserved phenylalanine or tryptophan, so this is likely a read error. This rearrangement joins TRBV6-2 or TRBV6-3 to TRBJ1-2, with no clear D. The ends were cut back, 6 bases at V and 2 bases at J, with 10 bases in the middle. This CDR3 comprises 13 residues. CDR1 is MNHEY, CDR2 SVGEGT, per germline. The CDR3 protein is CASSPHNNYGYTS. CDR3 DNA: TGTGCCAGCAGCCCCCACAACAACTATGGCTACACCTCC.

The V and J genes are TRBV3-1 (or the pseudogene TRBV3-2) and TRBJ2-3; TRBD2 matches 7 bases. The V segment lost 0 bases and the J segment 5 bases; nucleotides outside the gene matches: 11. Germline V lookup: CDR1 LGHDT, CDR2 YNNKEL (reference sequence). The CDR3 is 17 residues long. This chain's CDR3 is CASSQDWVGGPVDTQYF. The CDR3 nucleotides are TGTGCCAGCAGCCAAGATTGGGTGGGAGGGCCAGTAGATACGCAGTATTTT.

The table lists this clone with a count of one. The V call is TRBV28, the J call TRBJ2-2; D not certain. V lost 5 bases to trimming and J lost 6 bases, with 7 bases between them. This CDR3 has 12 residues. Per germline, CDR1 MDHEN and CDR2 SYDVKM. The chain's CDR3 is CASSRAPGELFF. The CDR3 region has the DNA TGTGCCAGCAGTCGAGCACCCGGGGAGCTGTTTTTT.

This clone has a single count. The V and J genes are TRBV28 and TRBJ2-7; 11 positions match TRBD1. Per the germline V gene, CDR1 is MDHEN and CDR2 is SYDVKM. The V segment lost 8 bases and the J segment 4 bases; nucleotides outside the gene matches: 4. This CDR3 is built from 13 residues. CDR3 in DNA: TGTGCCAGCCGGACAGGGGGCCCGTACGAGCAGTACTTC. Translating gives CASRTGGPYEQYF.

This clone appeared a single time. This chain links TRBV10-3 with TRBJ1-5; the match to TRBD1 covers 7 bases. The CDR3 is 15 residues long. From germline, CDR1 is ENHRY and CDR2 SYGVKD. Trimming removed 5 bases from V and 3 bases from J; junction bases left unmatched: 7. The CDR3 sequence is CAISPTGDHNQPQHF. As DNA, the CDR3 is TGTGCCATCAGTCCCACAGGGGACCACAATCAGCCCCAGCATTTT.

The V call is TRBV6-6, the J call TRBJ1-5; D may be TRBD1 (5 bases). The CDR3 has 14 amino acids. Between the trimmed V and J ends, which lost 2 bases and 6 bases, there was a span of 11 bases. Germline CDR1 MNHNY, CDR2 SVGAGI (reference sequence). The CDR3 nucleotides are TGTGCCAGCAGTTACGGAGGGACGGGTCAGCCCCAGCATTTT. Protein product: CASSYGGTGQPQHF.

This sequence joins TRBV9 and TRBJ2-3, with D possibly being TRBD1 (6 bases). V gave up 3 bases and J gave up 2 bases, with 10 bases separating them. The CDR3 extends over 14 amino acids. The germline V gene encodes CDR1 SGDLS and CDR2 YYNGEE. The CDR3 is CASSGTGFTDTQYF. The CDR3 nucleotides are TGTGCCAGCAGCGGAACAGGGTTCACAGATACGCAGTATTTT.

Here the CDR3 DNA reads TGTGCCAGCAGTTTATCGGGGGAGTATAGTGGCAATGAGCAGTTCTTC. Amino acids: CASSLSGEYSGNEQFF. J is TRBJ2-1 and V is TRBV7-3; weak D call: TRBD2 (6 bases). With 6 bases removed from V and 6 bases from J, the gap between germline ends came to 21 bases. The CDR3 has 16 amino acids. Germline CDR1 reads SGHTA; CDR2 reads FQGTGA. The full variable domain, rest sourced from reference TRBV7-3 and TRBJ2-1, is GAGVSQTPSNKVTEKGKYVELRCDPISGHTALYWYRQSLGQGPEFLIYFQGTGAADDSGLPNDRFFAVRPEGSVSTLKIQRTERGDSAVYLCASSLSGEYSGNEQFFGPGTRLTVL.

The chain couples TRBV2 to TRBJ2-7, with 8 bases aligning to TRBD2. Germline CDR1 and CDR2: SNHLY and FYNNEI. This CDR3 is built from 14 residues. V was clipped by 2 bases and J by 7 bases; unmatched bases: 7. The CDR3 DNA follows: TGTGCCAGCAGTGAAAGTACGGCTAGCGGGGAGCAGTACTTC. Its translation is CASSESTASGEQYF.

This clone turned up a few times. CDR3 in amino acids: CASNGAGTSGVNTGELFF. CDR3 coding DNA: TGTGCCAGCAACGGGGCGGGGACTAGCGGGGTCAACACCGGGGAGCTGTTTTTT. This rearrangement joins TRBV11-2 to TRBJ2-2; 13 nucleotides match TRBD2. CDR3 length equals 18 residues. Germline V gene data show CDR1 as SGHAT and CDR2 as FQNNGV. V was pared by 7 bases and J by 2 bases, with 10 bases of the junction left unmatched.

The genes are TRBV30 and TRBJ2-3; 11 positions match TRBD2. Germline assignment: CDR1 GTSNPN and CDR2 SVGIG (reference sequence). The length of the CDR3 is 14 residues. J lost 5 bases, V lost 3 bases, and 4 bases had no gene match. The CDR3 is CAWSLGLAGDTQYF. The CDR3 DNA follows: TGTGCCTGGAGCCTTGGACTAGCGGGAGATACGCAGTATTTT.

CDR3 DNA: TGTGCCAGTAGTTCCCGGGACAGGGGGCGAGGTGAGCCCCAGCATTTT. Translated, it gives CASSSRDRGRGEPQHF. The chain has TRBV19 and TRBJ1-5, with 12 bases lining up with TRBD1. The germline CDR1 and CDR2 sequences are LNHDA and SQIVND (reference sequence). The CDR3 totals 16 residues. With 5 bases clipped from V and 8 bases from J, the junction kept 10 bases outside the gene matches.

The chain has TRBV3-1 (or the pseudogene TRBV3-2) and TRBJ1-2, with TRBD1 matching over 8 bases. The CDR3 runs to 15 residues. The V gene end was trimmed by 4 bases and the J gene end by 7 bases; junction bases not matched to a gene: 11. In germline, CDR1 is LGHDT, CDR2 YNNKEL (reference sequence). The CDR3 region is CASSRQRATGVGYTF. CDR3 nucleotide sequence: TGTGCCAGCAGCCGGCAAAGAGCGACAGGGGTTGGCTACACCTTC.

The V and J genes are TRBV5-1 and TRBJ2-7; 9 positions match TRBD2. The J segment lost 0 bases and the V segment lost 0 bases, leaving 4 bases of the junction unmatched. Germline V gene lookup returns CDR1 SGHRS and CDR2 YFSETQ. CDR3 size: 16 residues. This CDR3 is CASSLAWTSDSYEQYF. Written as DNA, the CDR3 is TGCGCCAGCAGCTTGGCGTGGACTAGCGACTCCTACGAGCAGTACTTC.

Concerning this clone itself: At one end, the junction sequence differs from germline, possibly due to a read error. The chain couples TRBV7-7 to TRBJ2-2; D assignment may be TRBD1 or TRBD2 (5 bases each). The germline CDR1 and CDR2 sequences are SSHAT and FNYEAQ (reference sequence). The CDR3 consists of 18 residues. For the CDR3, the DNA is TGTGCTAGCAGCCATGATCGATCAGGGATCGCGAACACCGGGGAGCTGCTTTTT. Residues: CASSHDRSGIANTGELLF. Full variable domain (rest looked up from reference TRBV7-7 and TRBJ2-2): GAGVSQSPRYKVTKRGQDVTLRCDPISSHATLYWYQQALGQGPEFLTYFNYEAQPDKSGLPSDRFSAERPEGSISTLTIQRTEQRDSAMYRCASSHDRSGIANTGELLFGEGSRLTVL.

The V call is TRBV7-6, the J call TRBJ2-3, with 10 bases matching TRBD2. J was trimmed by 11 bases and V by 5 bases; bases with no gene match: 16. The CDR3 spans 16 residues. Germline V gene sequence: CDR1 SGHVS, CDR2 FNYEAQ. The CDR3 nucleotides are TGTGCCAGCAGCCCCCTAGCGGGAGCCGATACGACTAAGCAGTATTTT. Protein sequence: CASSPLAGADTTKQYF.